This passage covers 12 T cell receptor beta chains from one sample sequenced in a study of a mutant IDH1 vaccine in newly diagnosed glioma. Their target antigens are unknown. Time point of the sample: week 35, safety follow-up. In the vaccine, a single dose held 300 ug of the mutant IDH1 20-mer peptide, along with topical imiquimod. TCRdb's table, derived via immunoSEQ multiplex PCR, lists solely in-frame clones and lacks some. Here the sample spans roughly 68,000 clones, 60% to 75% being singletons. The starting material was PBMCs, obtained from a glioma patient whose treatment included an IDH1 peptide vaccine. These receptor sequences come from a man between 50 and 59 years old with glioma.

The chain's CDR3 is CASSPSAGLGREQYF. In DNA form, the CDR3 reads TGTGCCAGCAGCCCCTCGGCGGGCTTGGGGCGCGAGCAGTACTTC. J is TRBJ2-7 and V is TRBV5-4, with D perhaps being TRBD1 or TRBD2 (5 bases each). V lost 4 bases, J lost 6 bases, and 20 bases lay in between. The CDR3 runs to 15 residues. The germline gives CDR1 SGHNT, CDR2 YYREEE (reference sequence).

The chain combines TRBV28 with TRBJ1-4, with 7 bases aligning to TRBD1. Per germline, CDR1 MDHEN and CDR2 SYDVKM. The CDR3 runs to 16 residues. V dropped 6 bases and J dropped 1; count of bases not matched to a gene: 8. The CDR3 sequence is CASRLTGFGTNEKLFF. The CDR3 coding sequence is TGTGCCAGCAGATTGACAGGGTTTGGAACTAATGAAAAACTGTTTTTT.

This chain joins TRBV5-3 and TRBJ1-5, with unresolved D. TRBV5-3 is an ORF, with its function uncertain. This CDR3 is 14 amino acids long. V dropped 6 bases and J dropped 1 base, with 11 bases sitting between them. CDR3 in DNA: TGTGCCAGAACCGTACAGCTAAGCAATCAGCCCCAGCATTTT. This translates into CARTVQLSNQPQHF.

CDR3 DNA sequence: TGTGCCAGCAGCCAACTCGACTCCTACGAGCAGTACTTC. Encoded protein: CASSQLDSYEQYF. The chain has TRBV14 and TRBJ2-7; D unclear. Looked up from germline, CDR1 is SGHDN and CDR2 is FVKESK. This CDR3 has 13 amino acids. V lost 2 bases, J lost 0 bases, and 5 bases lay in between.

The chain has TRBV7-9 and TRBJ2-5; D gene uncertain. This CDR3 is built from 12 residues. V was cut by 3 bases and J by 5 bases, with 7 bases left in between. CDR1 is SEHNR, CDR2 FQNEAQ, per germline (reference sequence). CDR3 DNA sequence: TGTGCCAGCAGCTTTAGTTCGGAGACCCAGTACTTC. This codes for CASSFSSETQYF.

The chain uses TRBV5-6 and TRBJ2-5; D remains unclear. This CDR3 is 14 amino acids long. V was clipped by 4 bases and J by 5 bases, with 15 bases between them. Germline CDR1 SGHDT, CDR2 YYEEEE. CDR3 coding DNA: TGTGCCAGCAGCCTCGGGCCTAACGGGGAGACCCAGTACTTC. Translated, it gives CASSLGPNGETQYF.

The chain employs TRBV29-1 and TRBJ2-3; D might be TRBD1 (6 bases). Germline lookup yields CDR1 SQVTM and CDR2 ANQGSEA. This CDR3 is 17 amino acids long. The V end lost 1 base, the J end lost 1 base, and 18 bases lay between the germline ends. This CDR3 is CSVEGLQGPYRTDTQYF. The DNA of the CDR3 is TGCAGCGTTGAAGGTCTCCAGGGGCCATACCGCACAGATACGCAGTATTTT.

The chain links TRBV19 to TRBJ2-7, with D possibly called TRBD1 or TRBD2 (6 bases each). CDR1 LNHDA and CDR2 SQIVND come from the germline V gene (reference sequence). Trimming took 7 bases from V and 2 from J, leaving 15 bases between them. CDR3 length: 14 residues. The CDR3 reads CASKGGPDTYEQYF. The CDR3 nucleotides are TGTGCCAGTAAGGGGGGACCCGATACCTACGAGCAGTACTTC. The whole variable domain, filled in from reference TRBV19 and TRBJ2-7, reads DGGITQSPKYLFRKEGQNVTLSCEQNLNHDAMYWYRQDPGQGLRLIYYSQIVNDFQKGDIAEGYSVSREKKESFPLTVTSAQKNPTAFYLCASKGGPDTYEQYFGPGTRLTVT.

This CDR3 is CASSLPALRTDTQYF. The CDR3 DNA follows: TGTGCCAGCAGCTTACCCGCATTACGCACAGATACGCAGTATTTT. J is TRBJ2-3 and V is TRBV7-2; D is unresolved. Trimming pared 2 bases from V and 1 base from J, leaving 10 bases between. CDR3 length: 15 amino acids. The germline V gene encodes CDR1 SGHTA and CDR2 FQGNSA.

This clone was seen a few times. The chain links TRBV5-1 to TRBJ2-7; 9 bases are a match to TRBD1. Losses at the gene ends were 4 bases for V and 6 bases for J; bases not matched to a gene: 8. Germline V gene lookup returns CDR1 SGHRS and CDR2 YFSETQ. The CDR3 is made up of 14 amino acids. CDR3 sequence reads: CASSLPGQGVEQYF. The CDR3 nucleotides read TGCGCCAGCAGCCTCCCGGGACAGGGCGTCGAGCAGTACTTC.

CDR3 coding DNA: TGTGCCAGCAGTGCGGAGGGTTTGAACACTGAAGCTTTCTTT. This encodes CASSAEGLNTEAFF. The chain is built from TRBV2 and TRBJ1-1, with D unclear. V lost 4 bases and J 0 bases, leaving 9 bases between the germline ends. CDR3 length equals 14 residues. Germline V gives CDR1 SNHLY, CDR2 FYNNEI.

This clone ranks as medium-sized. The rearrangement uses TRBV27 and TRBJ2-7; D ambiguous. Germline CDR1 is MNHEY and CDR2 is SMNVEV (reference sequence). The CDR3 spans 13 residues. Between the trimmed V and J ends, which lost 4 bases and 6 bases, there was a span of 13 bases. CDR3 DNA sequence: TGTGCCAGCAGTTCCCTGGACCGCTTCGAGCAGTACTTC. It encodes CASSSLDRFEQYF.